This is a list of T cell receptor beta chains from one sample in a study of T cell responses to AZD1222 COVID-19 vaccine. Clones were read by immunoSEQ multiplex PCR, and TCRdb kept only the in-frame ones, dropping some. Seen here are about 160,000 clones, about 91% observed once, and the top ten hold approximately 0.98%. The specimen comprised peripheral blood, sampled 28 days after the second AZD1222 dose. These receptors all stem from an adult who received the AZD1222 COVID-19 vaccine. The CDR3 runs from the conserved cysteine through the conserved F or W. D genes are given only for firm matches. Clone size, where shown, is once, few, many, or a class for clones that have expanded.

d_gene	v_gene	abundance	j_gene	CDR3nt	CDR3aa
-	TRBV11-2	-	TRBJ2-1	TGTGCCAGCAGCTTAGGAGCCTACAATGAGCAGTTCTTC	CASSLGAYNEQFF
-	TRBV18	-	TRBJ1-2	TGTGCCAGCTCCCCTACCGTTGGGGAAGCTAACTATGGCTACACCTTC	CASSPTVGEANYGYTF
-	TRBV3-1/TRBV3-2	-	TRBJ1-4	TGTGCCAGCAGCCTTGGCACGGAAAAACTGTTTTTT	CASSLGTEKLFF
TRBD1	TRBV12-3/TRBV12-4	-	TRBJ1-2	TGTGCCAGCGGGACAGGGGATGGGTATGGCTACACCTTC	CASGTGDGYGYTF
TRBD2	TRBV6-5	-	TRBJ2-2	TGTGCCAGCGGCGCTAGCGGGGTAGTTGGGGAGCTGTTTTTT	CASGASGVVGELFF
TRBD1	TRBV5-6	-	TRBJ1-1	TGTGCCAGCAGCTGGGACAGGCATCGCATGAACACTGAAGCTTTCTTT	CASSWDRHRMNTEAFF
TRBD1	TRBV2	-	TRBJ1-2	TGTGCCAGCAGTGGTGGACAGGGGGACCGTGGCTACACCTTC	CASSGGQGDRGYTF
-	TRBV9	-	TRBJ2-3	TGTGCCAGCAGCGGAGAAGGGTATACGCAGTATTTT	CASSGEGYTQYF
-	TRBV10-2	-	TRBJ1-2	TGCGCCAGCAGTGAAGGGGGACATCGACGCTATGGCTACACCTTC	CASSEGGHRRYGYTF
TRBD1	TRBV6-5	-	TRBJ1-1	TGTGCCAGCAGCCGTCGGACAGGCGGGCGCACTGAAGCTTTCTTT	CASSRRTGGRTEAFF
TRBD1	TRBV6-6	-	TRBJ1-3	TGTGCCAGCAGTTTCCCTCGACAGGGAGCTGGAAACACCATATATTTT	CASSFPRQGAGNTIYF
-	TRBV10-3	-	TRBJ1-2	TGTGCCATCAGTGAGATTAGGGACTATGGCTACACCTTC	CAISEIRDYGYTF
TRBD1	TRBV14	many	TRBJ2-7	TGTGCCAGCAGCCCATTCCAGGGGGACTACGAGCAGTACTTC	CASSPFQGDYEQYF
-	TRBV29-1	-	TRBJ1-1	TGCAGCGCTGGAAGCTCCCTGCACACTGAAGCTTTCTTT	CSAGSSLHTEAFF
TRBD1	TRBV4-1	-	TRBJ1-6	TGCGCCAGCAGCCTGGGACAGGTGAATTCGCCCCTCCACTTT	CASSLGQVNSPLHF
TRBD1	TRBV5-1	-	TRBJ1-2	TGCGCCAGCAGCTTGGGGGACAGGGTCTATGGCTACACCTTC	CASSLGDRVYGYTF
-	TRBV3-1/TRBV3-2	-	TRBJ1-2	TGTGCCAGCAGCCACACCGGGCCTAGGGAGGGTGGCTACACCTTC	CASSHTGPREGGYTF
-	TRBV10-2	-	TRBJ1-1	TGCGCCAGCAGTGACAGGGAAGTGAACACTGAAGCTTTCTTT	CASSDREVNTEAFF
-	TRBV7-6	-	TRBJ1-4	TGTGCCAGCAGCTCCCCGCACCTCCCGAGCCGGGGCGTGAATAATGAAAAACTGTTTTTT	CASSSPHLPSRGVNNEKLFF
-	TRBV10-3	-	TRBJ1-2	TGTGCCATACAGACAGGCGCATCGACCTCCCGGGGAGGCTACACCTTC	CAIQTGASTSRGGYTF
-	TRBV19	-	TRBJ2-1	TGTGCCAGTAGTATATGGGACGGGAATGAGCAGTTCTTC	CASSIWDGNEQFF
-	TRBV5-8	-	TRBJ2-3	TGTGCCACCAGAGTATTGGGCGCAGATACGCAGTATTTT	CATRVLGADTQYF
-	TRBV6-5	-	TRBJ1-2	TGTGCCAGCAGAGCCCCCGGATCCTATAGCTACACCTTC	CASRAPGSYSYTF
-	TRBV3-1/TRBV3-2	-	TRBJ2-2	TGTGCCAGCAGCCAAATCCAGGGAGCGAACACCGGGGAGCTGTTTTTT	CASSQIQGANTGELFF
-	TRBV3-1/TRBV3-2	-	TRBJ1-1	TGTGCCAGCAGCCAAGTTGGGTACAACACTGAAGCTTTCTTT	CASSQVGYNTEAFF
-	TRBV6-1	few	TRBJ1-2	TGTGCCAGCAGTGAAACAGCAGGGTTGATTGGCTACACCTTC	CASSETAGLIGYTF
-	TRBV6-4	-	TRBJ2-1	TGTGCCAGCAGTCCCGAAGGGGGCTCCTACAATGAGCAGTTCTTC	CASSPEGGSYNEQFF
-	TRBV5-6	-	TRBJ2-3	TGTGCCAGCAGCCGAGTTTGGGATAGCACAGATACGCAGTATTTT	CASSRVWDSTDTQYF
-	TRBV5-8	-	TRBJ1-5	TGTGCCAGCAGTGGTCGAGCCCTACGCAATCAGCCCCAGCATTTT	CASSGRALRNQPQHF
-	TRBV5-1	-	TRBJ1-1	TGCGCCAGCAGCTTAAGGACAGCGTTGAATACTGAAGCTTTCTTT	CASSLRTALNTEAFF
-	TRBV5-1	-	TRBJ1-6	TGCGCCAGCAGCTTGGACTTCCGGGCCCTCCACTTT	CASSLDFRALHF
-	TRBV5-1	-	TRBJ1-2	TGCGCCAGCAACCCCGCCGGGGGACTCTATGGCTACACCTTC	CASNPAGGLYGYTF
-	TRBV5-1	-	TRBJ1-2	TGCGCCAGCAGCTTGGGGGGGAGGTATGGCTACACCTTC	CASSLGGRYGYTF
TRBD1	TRBV6-6	-	TRBJ2-7	TGTGCCAGCAGATCCCGACAGGGCACCTTCGAGCAGTACTTC	CASRSRQGTFEQYF
-	TRBV18	-	TRBJ1-4	TGTGCCAGCTCACCAGGAAAGGCGATTAATGAAAAACTGTTTTTT	CASSPGKAINEKLFF
TRBD2	TRBV3-1/TRBV3-2	once	TRBJ2-7	TGTGCCAGCAGCGACCGGGGGGGCAACGACGAGCAGTACTTC	CASSDRGGNDEQYF
-	TRBV10-2	few	TRBJ1-2	TGCGCCAGCAGTGAGGACCAGGGCTCCTATGGCTACACCTTC	CASSEDQGSYGYTF
-	TRBV15	-	TRBJ2-7	TGTGCCACCAGCAGAGGAGCGACGGGTACCTACGAGCAGTACTTC	CATSRGATGTYEQYF